The clone carrying this TCR beta chain was seen repeatedly, ten times or more. What it binds is unknown. This sample is part of a study of regulatory T cells in long-lasting Graves disease. Sample time point: persistent/refractory GD, antithyroid drugs over 5 years with positive TRAb. The TCR library was prepared using RNA isolated from PBMCs. An endocrinology department in Xi'an, China, recruited the patients. Arm-PCR of CDR3 regions with iRepertoire HTBI primers generated TCR beta libraries. TCRdb fed the multiplex PCR reads into MiXCR, producing one record per CDR3 protein. Of about 450,000 distinct CDR3 sequences in the sample, about 20% were seen once. Study outcomes and limitations: Persistent disease samples used TRBV28, TRBJ1-2 and TRBJ2-5 preferentially.

The germline V and J ends were trimmed by 3 bases and 3 bases, with 5 bases remaining between them. The CDR3 is 11 amino acids. Germline V CDR1 and CDR2: GTSNPN, SVGIG (reference sequence). This clonotype was sampled from a female donor with Graves disease. This sample comprised peripheral blood mononuclear cells (PBMCs), obtained when the disease was refractory, from a patient treated with antithyroid drugs. The chain carries TRBV30 and TRBJ1-1; no clear D. The CDR3 spells CAWRTDTEAFF. As DNA, the CDR3 is TGTGCCTGGAGAACCGACACTGAAGCTTTCTTT.